Listed here are 17 T cell receptor beta chains from one sample, sequenced in a study of OX40 agonist ivuxolimab in advanced cancers. The method was immunoSEQ multiplex PCR; TCRdb's version includes in-frame clones alone and lacks a portion of them. This table holds tens of thousands of clones, roughly 86% found once. The starting material was CD4+ or CD8+ T cells sorted from blood, obtained in a trial of the OX40 agonist ivuxolimab. The receptors were sampled from an adult with an advanced solid tumor such as melanoma, head and neck, liver or kidney cancer.

The chain uses TRBV6-5 and TRBJ2-3, with TRBD2 identical over 8 bases. The germline gives CDR1 MNHEY, CDR2 SVGAGI. CDR3 length: 15 residues. V shed 4 bases and J 6 bases; nucleotides not matched to a gene: 9. In DNA, the CDR3 is TGTGCCAGCAGTTCTCCGGGGACTAGGACGGATACGCAGTATTTT. This sequence encodes CASSSPGTRTDTQYF.

The chain couples TRBV4-1 to TRBJ1-5; 7 bases are a match to TRBD1. Trimming cost V 0 bases and J 6 bases; bases outside gene matches: 8. Germline V gives CDR1 MGHRA, CDR2 YSYEKL. This CDR3 has 16 residues. The CDR3 protein is CASSQDPGTVAQPQHF. The CDR3 nucleotides are TGCGCCAGCAGCCAAGATCCCGGGACAGTAGCTCAGCCCCAGCATTTT.

This clone was seen a few times. The chain is built from TRBV19 and TRBJ1-2; unclear D gene. Trimming removed 7 bases at V and 13 bases at J, with 16 bases between. The germline gives CDR1 LNHDA, CDR2 SQIVND (reference sequence). CDR3 length: 11 residues. In DNA, the CDR3 is TGTGCCAGTACTAATAGCAGGTCGGCCACCTTC. Its protein is CASTNSRSATF.

The chain uses TRBV6-1 and TRBJ2-7; D not certain. The CDR3 sequence is 14 residues long. V was shortened by 6 bases and J by 0 bases, with 12 bases between the two germline ends. Germline V gene sequence: CDR1 MNHNS, CDR2 SASEGT. The CDR3 loop is CASSLNGFSYEQYF. Written as DNA, the CDR3 is TGTGCCAGCAGCCTGAATGGCTTCTCCTACGAGCAGTACTTC.

This clone was counted only a few times. The V gene is TRBV5-4, the J gene TRBJ2-5, with D maybe TRBD1 (6 bases). The germline CDR1 and CDR2 sequences are SGHNT and YYREEE (reference sequence). This CDR3 spans 15 amino acids. V dropped 3 bases and J dropped 4 bases, with 16 bases sitting between them. The chain's CDR3 is CASSSDQGWGETQYF. CDR3 coding DNA: TGTGCCAGCAGCTCCGACCAGGGGTGGGGAGAGACCCAGTACTTC.

The J gene is TRBJ1-1, the V gene TRBV9, with D unclear. V was clipped by 3 bases and J by 1 base, with 13 bases between them. The germline gives CDR1 SGDLS, CDR2 YYNGEE. This CDR3 spans 15 amino acids. The CDR3 here is CASSARTDTNTEAFF. The DNA of the CDR3 is TGTGCCAGCAGCGCCAGGACGGATACGAACACTGAAGCTTTCTTT.

This clone was observed once. This chain links TRBV30 with TRBJ1-1; 8 positions agree with TRBD1. The CDR3 contains 15 residues. CDR1 and CDR2 from the germline V gene are GTSNPN and SVGIG (reference sequence). V was clipped by 1 base and J by 4 bases; unmatched bases: 8. DNA of the CDR3: TGTGCCTGGAGTGGGGGACAGGTAGTCAGCACTGAAGCTTTCTTT. It specifies CAWSGGQVVSTEAFF.

The chain links TRBV29-1 to TRBJ2-5; 16 bases match TRBD2. The CDR3 sequence is 16 residues long. Trimming at V came to 7 bases and at J to 1 base, leaving 6 bases not matched to a gene. Germline CDR1 SQVTM, CDR2 ANQGSEA. Written as DNA, the CDR3 is TGCAGCGGGGGGACTAGCGGGGGGGCCGGCCAAGAGACCCAGTACTTC. Translating it yields CSGGTSGGAGQETQYF.

The genes are TRBV5-1 and TRBJ2-3; 11 positions agree with TRBD2. Germline CDR1 reads SGHRS; CDR2 reads YFSETQ. CDR3 length equals 17 residues. V dropped 4 bases and J dropped 0; count of bases not matched to a gene: 7. The CDR3 loop is CASSRGLADPSTDTQYF. DNA of the CDR3: TGCGCCAGCAGCCGGGGACTAGCGGACCCTAGCACAGATACGCAGTATTTT.

The CDR3 nucleotides are TGTGCCAGCAGTCTCACATCCGGGACAGGGGTAGACGAGCAGTACTTC. Amino acid sequence: CASSLTSGTGVDEQYF. V and J are TRBV27 and TRBJ2-7, with TRBD1 matching 10 bases. This CDR3 is built from 16 residues. V shed 5 bases and J 5 bases; nucleotides not matched to a gene: 12. Germline V lookup: CDR1 MNHEY, CDR2 SMNVEV (reference sequence).

This clone was detected only once. This chain connects TRBV9 to TRBJ1-3, with TRBD1 matching 7 bases. This CDR3 has 16 residues. Trimming at V came to 1 base and at J to 2 bases, leaving 6 bases not matched to a gene. Per germline, CDR1 SGDLS and CDR2 YYNGEE. In nucleotides, the CDR3 is TGTGCCAGCAGCGTATGGGACAGAGCTCCTGGAAACACCATATATTTT. As protein: CASSVWDRAPGNTIYF.

This chain connects TRBV2 to TRBJ2-6; D remains ambiguous. Trimming left V 7 bases short and J 1 base short, with 8 bases between. The CDR3 totals 14 residues. Germline V gives CDR1 SNHLY, CDR2 FYNNEI. The CDR3: CASMGSSGANVLTF. CDR3 DNA sequence: TGTGCCAGCATGGGTTCGTCTGGGGCCAACGTCCTGACTTTC.

The chain recombines TRBV5-4 with TRBJ2-2, with TRBD2 matching 10 bases. V trimming: 3 bases; J trimming: 5 bases; junction bases outside the gene matches: 13. The CDR3 spans 18 residues. CDR1 and CDR2 from the germline V gene are SGHNT and YYREEE (reference sequence). The CDR3, as DNA: TGTGCCAGCAGCTCCCGTCGGCTAGCGGGGGAAGTGACCGGGGAGCTGTTTTTT. Translated: CASSSRRLAGEVTGELFF.

This chain's CDR3 is CASSFIADTEAFF. CDR3 nucleotides: TGTGCCAGCAGTTTTATTGCGGACACTGAAGCTTTCTTT. The chain carries TRBV27 and TRBJ1-1; D is ambiguous. The V end lost 3 bases, the J end lost 3 bases, and 8 bases lay between the germline ends. Looked up from germline, CDR1 is MNHEY and CDR2 is SMNVEV (reference sequence). CDR3 length: 13 amino acids.

With respect to this clone: Relative to the germline gene, one junction end is altered; a read error may explain this. The same CDR3 arises from other DNA sequences in this sample as well. The rearrangement links TRBV19 to TRBJ1-5; TRBD1 matches 8 bases. This CDR3 comprises 16 residues. Germline CDR1 and CDR2: LNHDA and SQIVND (reference sequence). The CDR3 loop reads CASSGTGWISNQPQHF. The CDR3, as DNA: TGTGCCAGTAGTGGGACAGGCTGGATTAGCAATCAACCCCAGCATTTT.

This clone was detected only once. The chain joins TRBV7-6 to TRBJ2-2; no definite D call. The V and J ends lost 2 bases and 6 bases respectively, with 7 bases between them. Germline V gene sequence: CDR1 SGHVS, CDR2 FNYEAQ. CDR3 length: 13 amino acids. The CDR3 spells CASSLKAPGELFF. CDR3 coding DNA: TGTGCCAGCAGCTTAAAAGCGCCCGGGGAGCTGTTTTTT. Filled out from reference TRBV7-6 and TRBJ2-2, the complete variable domain reads GAGVSQSPRYKVTKRGQDVALRCDPISGHVSLYWYRQALGQGPEFLTYFNYEAQQDKSGLPNDRFSAERPEGSISTLTIQRTEQRDSAMYRCASSLKAPGELFFGEGSRLTVL.

The chain joins TRBV29-1 to TRBJ2-2; possibly TRBD1 for D (6 bases). Germline V gene data show CDR1 as SQVTM and CDR2 as ANQGSEA. Trimming took off 5 bases at V and 4 bases at J, with 17 bases between the two ends. The CDR3 is 15 residues long. For the CDR3, the DNA is TGCAGCGTTAGAGGGACACGAAGGGGCACCGGGGAGCTGTTTTTT. It translates to CSVRGTRRGTGELFF.